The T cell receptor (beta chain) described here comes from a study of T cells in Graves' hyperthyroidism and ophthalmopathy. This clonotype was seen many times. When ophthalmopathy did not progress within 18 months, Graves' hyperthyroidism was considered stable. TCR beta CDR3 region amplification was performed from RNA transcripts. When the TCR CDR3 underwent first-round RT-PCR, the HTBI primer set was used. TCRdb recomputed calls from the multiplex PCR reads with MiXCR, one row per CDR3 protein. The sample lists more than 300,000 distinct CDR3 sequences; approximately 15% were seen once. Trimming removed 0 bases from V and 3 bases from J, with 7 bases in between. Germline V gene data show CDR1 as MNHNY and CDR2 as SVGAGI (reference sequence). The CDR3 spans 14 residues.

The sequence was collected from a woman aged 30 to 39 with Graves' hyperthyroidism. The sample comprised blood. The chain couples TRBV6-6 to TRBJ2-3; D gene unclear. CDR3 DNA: TGTGCCAGCAGTTACTCCCTGGGGACAGATACGCAGTATTTT. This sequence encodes CASSYSLGTDTQYF.